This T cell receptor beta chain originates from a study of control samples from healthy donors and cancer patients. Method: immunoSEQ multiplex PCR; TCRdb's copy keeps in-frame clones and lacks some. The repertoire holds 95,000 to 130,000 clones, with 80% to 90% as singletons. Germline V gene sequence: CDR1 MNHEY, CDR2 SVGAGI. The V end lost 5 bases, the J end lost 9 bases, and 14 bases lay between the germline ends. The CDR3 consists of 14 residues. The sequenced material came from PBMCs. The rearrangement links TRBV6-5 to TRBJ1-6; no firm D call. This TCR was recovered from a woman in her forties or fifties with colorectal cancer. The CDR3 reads CASSPRASGSPLHF. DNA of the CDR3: TGTGCCAGCAGTCCTAGGGCCTCGGGTTCACCCCTCCACTTT.